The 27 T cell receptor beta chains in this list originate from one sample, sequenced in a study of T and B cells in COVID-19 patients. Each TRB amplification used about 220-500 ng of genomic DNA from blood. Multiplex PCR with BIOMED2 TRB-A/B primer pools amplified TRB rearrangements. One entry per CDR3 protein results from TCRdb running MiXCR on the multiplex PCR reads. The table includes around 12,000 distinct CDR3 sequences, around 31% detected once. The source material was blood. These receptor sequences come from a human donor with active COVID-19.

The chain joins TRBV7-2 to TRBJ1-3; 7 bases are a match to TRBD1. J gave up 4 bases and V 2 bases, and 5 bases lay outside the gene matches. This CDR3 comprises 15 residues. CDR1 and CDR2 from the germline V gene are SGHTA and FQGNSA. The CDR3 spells CASSLRQGSGNTIYF. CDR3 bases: TGTGCCAGCAGCTTACGACAGGGTAGCGGAAACACCATATATTTT.

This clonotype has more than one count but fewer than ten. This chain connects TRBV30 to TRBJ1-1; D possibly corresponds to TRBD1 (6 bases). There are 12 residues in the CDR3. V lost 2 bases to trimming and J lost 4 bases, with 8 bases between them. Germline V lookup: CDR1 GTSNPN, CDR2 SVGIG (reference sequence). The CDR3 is CAWSKGGTEAFF. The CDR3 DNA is TGTGCCTGGAGTAAGGGGGGCACTGAAGCTTTCTTT.

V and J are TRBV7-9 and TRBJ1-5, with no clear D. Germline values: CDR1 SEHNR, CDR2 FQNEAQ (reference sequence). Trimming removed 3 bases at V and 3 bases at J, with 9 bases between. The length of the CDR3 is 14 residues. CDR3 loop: CASSFLESNQPQHF. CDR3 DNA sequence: TGTGCCAGCAGCTTCCTTGAATCCAATCAGCCCCAGCATTTT.

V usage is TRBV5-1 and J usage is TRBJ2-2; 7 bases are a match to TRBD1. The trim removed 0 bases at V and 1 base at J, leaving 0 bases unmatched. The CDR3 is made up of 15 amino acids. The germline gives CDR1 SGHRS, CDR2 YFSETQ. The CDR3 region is CASSLGQGNTGELFF. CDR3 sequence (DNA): TGCGCCAGCAGCTTGGGACAGGGGAACACCGGGGAGCTGTTTTTT.

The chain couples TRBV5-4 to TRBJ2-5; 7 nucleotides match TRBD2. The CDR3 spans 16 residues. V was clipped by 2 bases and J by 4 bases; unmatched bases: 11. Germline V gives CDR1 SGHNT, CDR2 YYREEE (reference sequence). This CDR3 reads CASSFSIAGVGETQYF. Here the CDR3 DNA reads TGTGCCAGCAGCTTTTCGATCGCGGGGGTCGGAGAGACCCAGTACTTC. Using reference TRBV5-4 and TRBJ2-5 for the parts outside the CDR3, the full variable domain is ETGVTQSPTHLIKTRGQQVTLRCSSQSGHNTVSWYQQALGQGPQFIFQYYREEENGRGNFPPRFSGLQFPNYSSELNVNALELDDSALYLCASSFSIAGVGETQYFGPGTRLLVL.

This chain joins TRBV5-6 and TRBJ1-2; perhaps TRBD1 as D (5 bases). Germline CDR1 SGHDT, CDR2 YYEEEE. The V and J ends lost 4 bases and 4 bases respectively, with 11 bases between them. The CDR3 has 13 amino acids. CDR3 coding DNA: TGTGCCAGCAGCGGGGGGAATTTCTATGGCTACACCTTC. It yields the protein CASSGGNFYGYTF.

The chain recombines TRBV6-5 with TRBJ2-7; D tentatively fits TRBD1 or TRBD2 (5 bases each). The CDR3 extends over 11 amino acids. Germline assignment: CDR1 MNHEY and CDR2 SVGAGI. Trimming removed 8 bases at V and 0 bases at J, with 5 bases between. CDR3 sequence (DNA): TGTGCCAGCGGGGGCTCCTACGAGCAGTACTTC. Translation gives CASGGSYEQYF.

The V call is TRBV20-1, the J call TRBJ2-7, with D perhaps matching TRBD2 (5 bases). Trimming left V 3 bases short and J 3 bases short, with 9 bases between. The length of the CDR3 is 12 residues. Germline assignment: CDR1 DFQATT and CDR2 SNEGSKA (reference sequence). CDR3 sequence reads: CSASEGHYEQYF. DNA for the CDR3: TGCAGTGCTAGTGAGGGCCACTACGAGCAGTACTTC.

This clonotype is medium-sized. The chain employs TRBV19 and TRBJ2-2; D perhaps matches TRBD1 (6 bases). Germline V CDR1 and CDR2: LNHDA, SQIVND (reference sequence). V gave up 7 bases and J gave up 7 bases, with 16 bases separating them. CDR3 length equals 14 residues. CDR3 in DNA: TGTGCCAGTACTCTGACAGGTCTTAACGGGGAGCTGTTTTTT. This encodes CASTLTGLNGELFF.

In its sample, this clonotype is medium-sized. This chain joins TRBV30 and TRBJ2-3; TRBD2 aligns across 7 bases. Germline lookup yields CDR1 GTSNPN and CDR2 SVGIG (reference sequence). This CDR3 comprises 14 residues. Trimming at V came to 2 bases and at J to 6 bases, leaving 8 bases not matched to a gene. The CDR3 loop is CAWSKVGGEDTQYF. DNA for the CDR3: TGTGCCTGGAGTAAGGTTGGGGGGGAGGATACGCAGTATTTT.

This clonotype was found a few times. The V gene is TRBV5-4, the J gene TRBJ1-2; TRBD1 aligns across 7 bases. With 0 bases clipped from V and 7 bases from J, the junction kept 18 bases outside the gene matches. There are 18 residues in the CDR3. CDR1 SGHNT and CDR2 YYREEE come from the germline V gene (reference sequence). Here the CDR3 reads CASSLAAGGDSARGGYTF. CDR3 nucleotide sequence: TGTGCCAGCAGCTTGGCGGCAGGGGGAGACTCGGCCCGAGGTGGCTACACCTTC.

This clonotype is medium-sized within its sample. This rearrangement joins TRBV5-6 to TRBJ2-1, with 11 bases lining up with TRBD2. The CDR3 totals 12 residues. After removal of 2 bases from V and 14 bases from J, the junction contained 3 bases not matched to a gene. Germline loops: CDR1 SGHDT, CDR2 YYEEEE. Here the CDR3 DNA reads TGTGCCAGCAGCTTTAGCGGGGGGGCCGAGTTCTTC. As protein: CASSFSGGAEFF.

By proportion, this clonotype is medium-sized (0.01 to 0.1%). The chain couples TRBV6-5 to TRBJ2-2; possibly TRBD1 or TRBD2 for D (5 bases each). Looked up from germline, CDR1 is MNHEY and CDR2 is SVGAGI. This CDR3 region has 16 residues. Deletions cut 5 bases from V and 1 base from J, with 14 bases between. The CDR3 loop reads CASSLTGPGNTGELFF. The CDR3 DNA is TGTGCCAGCAGTCTCACGGGGCCGGGGAACACCGGGGAGCTGTTTTTT.

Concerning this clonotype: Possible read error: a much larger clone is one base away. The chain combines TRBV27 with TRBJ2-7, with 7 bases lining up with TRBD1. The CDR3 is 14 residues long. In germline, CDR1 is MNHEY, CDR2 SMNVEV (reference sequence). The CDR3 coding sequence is TGTGTCAGCAGTTCTCCGGGACAGTCCTACGAGCAGTACTTC. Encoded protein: CVSSSPGQSYEQYF.

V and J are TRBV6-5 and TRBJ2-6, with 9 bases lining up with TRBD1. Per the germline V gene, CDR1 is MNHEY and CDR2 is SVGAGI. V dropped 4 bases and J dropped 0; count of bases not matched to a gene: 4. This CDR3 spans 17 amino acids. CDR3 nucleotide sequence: TGTGCCAGCAGTTCCGGGACAGGGCTCTCTGGGGCCAACGTCCTGACTTTC. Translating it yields CASSSGTGLSGANVLTF.

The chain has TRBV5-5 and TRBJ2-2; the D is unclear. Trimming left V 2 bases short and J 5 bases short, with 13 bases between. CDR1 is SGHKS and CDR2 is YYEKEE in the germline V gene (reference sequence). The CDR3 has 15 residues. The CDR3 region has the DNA TGTGCCAGCAGCTTCAGGAAGGGTTTGACCGGGGAGCTGTTTTTT. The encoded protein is CASSFRKGLTGELFF.

DNA of the CDR3: TGCGCCAGCAGCTTGGCCGGGACTAGCGAAGAGACCCAGTACTTC. It specifies CASSLAGTSEETQYF. The chain recombines TRBV5-1 with TRBJ2-1; 10 nucleotides match TRBD2. With the DNA end fitting TRBJ2-5 better, the J assignment may be wrong. Germline CDR1 SGHRS, CDR2 YFSETQ. CDR3 length: 15 residues.

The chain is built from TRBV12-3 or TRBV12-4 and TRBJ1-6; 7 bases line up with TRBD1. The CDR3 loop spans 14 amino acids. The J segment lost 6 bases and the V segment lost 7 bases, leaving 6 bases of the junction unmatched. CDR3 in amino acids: CASTARGVNSPLHF. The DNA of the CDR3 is TGTGCCAGCACCGCCAGGGGGGTTAATTCACCCCTCCACTTT.

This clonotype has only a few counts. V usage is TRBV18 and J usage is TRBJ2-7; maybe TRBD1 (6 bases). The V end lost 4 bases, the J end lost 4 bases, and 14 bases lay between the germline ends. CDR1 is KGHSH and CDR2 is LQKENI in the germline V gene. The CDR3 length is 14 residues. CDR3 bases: TGTGCCAGCTCACTCAGCAGGCAGGGGTACGAGCAGTACTTC. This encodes CASSLSRQGYEQYF.

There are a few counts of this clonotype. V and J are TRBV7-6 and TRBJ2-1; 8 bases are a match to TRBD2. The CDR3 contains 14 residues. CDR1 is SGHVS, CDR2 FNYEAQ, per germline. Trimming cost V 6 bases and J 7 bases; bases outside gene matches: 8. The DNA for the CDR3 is TGTGCCAGCAGTCAGAACGGGGGGGGTAATGAGCAGTTCTTC. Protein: CASSQNGGGNEQFF.

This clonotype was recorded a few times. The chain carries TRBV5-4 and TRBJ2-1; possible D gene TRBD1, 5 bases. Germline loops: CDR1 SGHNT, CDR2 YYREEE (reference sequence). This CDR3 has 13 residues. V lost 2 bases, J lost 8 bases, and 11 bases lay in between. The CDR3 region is CASSFQGADEQFF. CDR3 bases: TGTGCCAGCAGCTTTCAAGGGGCGGATGAGCAGTTCTTC.

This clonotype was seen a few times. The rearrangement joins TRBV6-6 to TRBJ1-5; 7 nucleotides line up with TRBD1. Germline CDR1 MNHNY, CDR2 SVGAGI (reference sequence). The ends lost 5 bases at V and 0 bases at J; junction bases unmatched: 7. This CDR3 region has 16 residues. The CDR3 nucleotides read TGTGCCAGCAGTCACGGACAGGACTATAGCAATCAGCCCCAGCATTTT. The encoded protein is CASSHGQDYSNQPQHF.

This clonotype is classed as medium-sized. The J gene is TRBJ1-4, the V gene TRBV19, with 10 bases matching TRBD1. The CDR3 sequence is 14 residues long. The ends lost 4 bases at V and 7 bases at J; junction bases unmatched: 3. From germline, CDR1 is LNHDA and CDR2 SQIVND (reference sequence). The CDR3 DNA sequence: TGTGCCAGTAGTACGGGACAGGGGAGTGAAAAACTGTTTTTT. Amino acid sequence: CASSTGQGSEKLFF.

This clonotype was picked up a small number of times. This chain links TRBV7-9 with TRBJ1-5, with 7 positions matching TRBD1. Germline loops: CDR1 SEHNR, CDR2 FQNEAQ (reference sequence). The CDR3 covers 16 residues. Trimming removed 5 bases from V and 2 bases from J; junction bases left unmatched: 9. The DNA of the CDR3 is TGTGCCAGCAGCGCCGAGGGGGCGCGGGGCAATCAGCCCCAGCATTTT. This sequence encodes CASSAEGARGNQPQHF.

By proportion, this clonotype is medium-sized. The CDR3 is CSVEMGAGELFF. As DNA, the CDR3 is TGCAGCGTTGAAATGGGGGCCGGGGAGCTGTTTTTT. This chain connects TRBV29-1 to TRBJ2-2; D possibly matches TRBD1 or TRBD2 (5 bases each). V dropped 2 bases and J dropped 6 bases, with 7 bases sitting between them. Looked up from germline, CDR1 is SQVTM and CDR2 is ANQGSEA. The length of the CDR3 is 12 residues.

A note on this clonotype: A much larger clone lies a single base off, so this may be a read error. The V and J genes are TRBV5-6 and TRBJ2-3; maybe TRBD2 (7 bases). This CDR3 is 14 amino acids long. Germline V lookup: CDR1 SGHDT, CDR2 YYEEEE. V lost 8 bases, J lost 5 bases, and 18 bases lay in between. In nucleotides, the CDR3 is TGTGCCAGTGGGGGGGCGGGGAACAAAGATACGCAGTATTTT. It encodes CASGGAGNKDTQYF.

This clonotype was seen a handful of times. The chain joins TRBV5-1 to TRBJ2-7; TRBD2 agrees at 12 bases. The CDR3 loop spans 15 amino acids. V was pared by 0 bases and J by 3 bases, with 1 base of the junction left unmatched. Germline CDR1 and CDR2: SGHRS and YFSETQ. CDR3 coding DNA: TGCGCCAGCAGCTTGGGGACTAGCGGGGTCTACGAGCAGTACTTC. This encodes CASSLGTSGVYEQYF.